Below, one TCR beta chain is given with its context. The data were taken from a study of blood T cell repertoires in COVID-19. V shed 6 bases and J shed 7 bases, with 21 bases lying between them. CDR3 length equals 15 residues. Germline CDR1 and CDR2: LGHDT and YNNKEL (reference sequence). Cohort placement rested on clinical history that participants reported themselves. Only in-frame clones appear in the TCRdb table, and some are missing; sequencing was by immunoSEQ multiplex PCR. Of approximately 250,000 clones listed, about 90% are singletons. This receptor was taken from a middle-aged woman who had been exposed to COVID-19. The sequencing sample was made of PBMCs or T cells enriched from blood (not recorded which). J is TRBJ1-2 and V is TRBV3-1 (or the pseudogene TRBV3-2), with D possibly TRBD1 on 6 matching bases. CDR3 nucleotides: TGTGCCAGCAGTCGCAGGCAACAGGGAAGTGGTGGCTACACCTTC. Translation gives CASSRRQQGSGGYTF.